This T cell receptor (beta chain) was captured by sequencing in a study of shared clonotypes between healthy human individuals. For the study at large: Samples came from a couple of female and three male donors aged 18 to 49.

Sorted-subset replicate PCRs used 150 to 200 ng DNA, some 33,000 T cell genomes. The repertoire was sequenced with immunoSEQ multiplex PCR; TCRdb's copy has only in-frame clones and lacks some. The repertoire holds around 2,000,000 clones, with about 95% as singletons. Naive CD8 cells comprised CD45RO-negative, CCR7-positively selected cells, excluding terminally differentiated effector memory CD45RA+ cells. CDR3 length: 12 residues. Germline V gene sequence: CDR1 ENHRY, CDR2 SYGVKD. V gave up 3 bases and J gave up 5 bases, with 6 bases separating them. The sequencing input was naive CD8+ T cells sorted from blood. The sequence came from a young man in good health. The chain is built from TRBV10-3 and TRBJ2-3, with unresolved D. The CDR3 region has the DNA TGTGCCATCAGTGATTCGGAAGATACGCAGTATTTT. Its translation: CAISDSEDTQYF.